This entry describes one T cell receptor (beta chain). This clonotype was counted ten times or more. There is no known antigen for this receptor. Within one base of it there is no much larger clone, and no base qualities were kept. Hyperthyroidism patients were newly diagnosed, were aged 18 to 65 years, and had a disease duration under 2 months. Patients were excluded if they had other autoimmune diseases, uncontrolled infections, pregnancy or lactation. Clinical symptoms, serum thyroxine, TRAb, thyroid ultrasound and orbital computed tomography formed the basis of the diagnosis. Total RNA was extracted with Trizol reagent and quality-checked on an Agilent 2100 Bioanalyzer. TCR beta CDR3 regions were amplified from RNA transcripts for repertoire sequencing. HTBI primers and the Qiagen OneStep RT-PCR kit were used in a first-round RT-PCR, which was followed by a second-round multiplex PCR, size selection and purification. Libraries were sequenced paired-end with 100 bp reads on an Illumina HiSeq2000. Concerning the study's data processing: SOAPnuke was used to process the reads, throwing out any read that had adapters, had uncalled bases, had a mean Phred below 15, or lacked an exact constant-primer or identifier match. COPE v1.2.5 was used to merge the high-quality paired reads. Each unique nucleotide sequence was treated as a clonotype, and MiTCR v1.1 was used to align the clonotypes to the IMGT TRB V, D and J references. Only V-J combinations with frequency above 0.0001 were analysed, covering approximately 99% of repertoires. For each V-J combination, a TCR clonal expansion and chaos score was defined as F50 clonal expansion divided by the chaos observed in the TCRdist matrix. Welch's t-statistics and random forest were used to reduce the features to approximately 13 V-J combinations, which were then used as input to a naive Bayes classifier. Thyroid-blood repertoire similarity was quantified with the Morisita-Horn index. TCRdb took the public reads, trimmed them with fastp at Q25, ran MiXCR for clone calling and kept in-frame beta chains. Duplicate CDR3 protein sequences are folded into a single record with the most common DNA and genes. The V and J calls and clone size come from TCRdb's table, not from the authors' own analysis. In this sample the table shows over a million distinct CDR3 sequences, 35% to 40% of which occur a single time. 11% of the sample rests with the top ten.

The sample comes from a study of Graves' ophthalmopathy and Graves' hyperthyroidism (dated by TCRdb to the late 2010s). For the wider study: Stable hyperthyroidism was defined as no progression to ophthalmopathy within 18 months of follow-up. In five to seven hyperthyroidism patients, T-cell repertoires of thyroid tissue and blood were compared. The study used signatures of the TCR beta repertoire to tell Graves' ophthalmopathy apart from Graves' hyperthyroidism and to predict which patients would progress to ophthalmopathy. To explore V-J signatures distinguishing ophthalmopathy from hyperthyroidism, a discovery set of around 97 patients (around 42 ophthalmopathy, over 55 stable hyperthyroidism) was enrolled. In total, approximately 130 blood samples were TCR-sequenced: 43 ophthalmopathy, some 75 hyperthyroidism and around 17 hyperthyroidism-to-ophthalmopathy patients. Following sample collection, hyperthyroidism patients were given methimazole at a starting dose of 30 mg daily, and ophthalmopathy patients were given high-dose intravenous methylprednisolone. For independent validation, a separate cohort was made up of around 19 hyperthyroidism patients plus 17 patients who later progressed from hyperthyroidism to ophthalmopathy.

The CDR3 measures 14 amino acids from cysteine to phenylalanine. Of all the DNA, just the CDR3 is kept, 42 bases in frame from base 1. Reading the germline V gene gives CDR1 MNHEY and CDR2 SVGAGI. Between the V and J ends, shortened by 0 bases and 15 bases respectively, the junction contains 15 bases. Here is what the overall study found, with its caveats: Among expanded thyroid clonotypes with frequency above 0.001, most also showed up in blood, which suggests that blood repertoires may reflect the thyroid immune response. In validation, the model predicted ophthalmopathy progression with 55% to 71% sensitivity and around 72% specificity; eleven to twelve predicted patients were CT-confirmed with GO in a median of 6.5 months. Sample size was not predetermined statistically, and investigators were not blinded to group allocation. Ophthalmopathy was separated from stable hyperthyroidism by the 13-signature model with 85% to 90% sensitivity and just under 84% specificity in cross-validation and with 80%/75% in the test set.

Specimen: peripheral blood or thyroid tissue (not recorded which). The TCR originated in an adult man with Graves' hyperthyroidism. This sequence uses TRBV6-5 and TRBJ1-6; a tentative D match to TRBD1 spans 6 bases. The sequenced DNA: TGTGCCAGCAGTTACTCGAGGTCCAGGGGCGACCTCCACTTT. Translated, it gives CASSYSRSRGDLHF.